These 4 T cell receptor beta chains originate from one sample sequenced in a study of tumor T cells in aggressive B-cell lymphoma. Sequencing used immunoSEQ multiplex PCR; TCRdb keeps in-frame clones, though not all of them. The table has 5,100 or so clones, 88% seen once. Specimen: tumor tissue. The source is an adult with diffuse large B cell lymphoma.

The V gene is TRBV12-5, the J gene TRBJ2-7; TRBD1 aligns across 8 bases. V lost 4 bases, J lost 7 bases, and 18 bases stayed unmatched. The CDR3 contains 17 residues. Per the germline V gene, CDR1 is LGHNT and CDR2 is FRNRAP. CDR3 residues: CASGSRSMTGASREQYF. The CDR3 nucleotides are TGTGCTAGTGGTTCCCGCTCGATGACAGGGGCATCACGGGAGCAGTACTTC.

The chain recombines TRBV15 with TRBJ1-1; D remains unclear. The CDR3 sequence is 14 residues long. V lost 0 bases, J lost 5 bases, and 10 bases lay in between. Germline assignment: CDR1 LNHNV and CDR2 YYDKDF (reference sequence). CDR3 DNA: TGTGCCACCAGCAGAGATAGCGCGGGGACTGAAGCTTTCTTT. Its protein product is CATSRDSAGTEAFF.

The chain has TRBV19 and TRBJ1-4; 7 bases agree with TRBD1. The junction had 7 bases not matched to a gene; V was cut back by 4 bases and J by 8 bases. CDR3 length: 14 residues. Germline V gives CDR1 LNHDA, CDR2 SQIVND (reference sequence). The CDR3 region is CASSTGQAREKLFF. DNA of the CDR3: TGTGCCAGTAGTACTGGACAGGCCCGGGAAAAACTGTTTTTT. Full variable domain (rest looked up from reference TRBV19 and TRBJ1-4): DGGITQSPKYLFRKEGQNVTLSCEQNLNHDAMYWYRQDPGQGLRLIYYSQIVNDFQKGDIAEGYSVSREKKESFPLTVTSAQKNPTAFYLCASSTGQAREKLFFGSGTQLSVL.

The V call is TRBV18, the J call TRBJ2-1; 10 nucleotides line up with TRBD1. Germline trimming cut 1 base from V and 1 base from J; bases unmatched to any gene: 10. The germline gives CDR1 KGHSH, CDR2 LQKENI. This CDR3 region has 19 residues. The CDR3 coding sequence is TGTGCCAGCTCACCACTTACTAGGACAGGGGGTGAATCCTACAATGAGCAGTTCTTC. Translating it yields CASSPLTRTGGESYNEQFF.